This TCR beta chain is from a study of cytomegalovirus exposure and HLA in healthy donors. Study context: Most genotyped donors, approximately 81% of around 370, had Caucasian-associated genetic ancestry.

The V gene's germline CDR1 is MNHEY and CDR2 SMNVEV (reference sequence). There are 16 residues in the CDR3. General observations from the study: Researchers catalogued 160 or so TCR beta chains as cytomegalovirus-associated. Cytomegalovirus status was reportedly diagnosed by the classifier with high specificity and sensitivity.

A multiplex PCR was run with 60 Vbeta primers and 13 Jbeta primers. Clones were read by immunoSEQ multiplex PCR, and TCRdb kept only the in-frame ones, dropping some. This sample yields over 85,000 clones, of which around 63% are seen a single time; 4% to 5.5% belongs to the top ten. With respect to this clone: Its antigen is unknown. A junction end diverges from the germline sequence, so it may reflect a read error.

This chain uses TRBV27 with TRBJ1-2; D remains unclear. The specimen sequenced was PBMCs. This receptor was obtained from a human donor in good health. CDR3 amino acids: CVSSSPDGLTNYGYTF. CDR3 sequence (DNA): TGTGTCAGCAGTTCCCCCGACGGACTAACTAACTATGGCTACACCTTC.